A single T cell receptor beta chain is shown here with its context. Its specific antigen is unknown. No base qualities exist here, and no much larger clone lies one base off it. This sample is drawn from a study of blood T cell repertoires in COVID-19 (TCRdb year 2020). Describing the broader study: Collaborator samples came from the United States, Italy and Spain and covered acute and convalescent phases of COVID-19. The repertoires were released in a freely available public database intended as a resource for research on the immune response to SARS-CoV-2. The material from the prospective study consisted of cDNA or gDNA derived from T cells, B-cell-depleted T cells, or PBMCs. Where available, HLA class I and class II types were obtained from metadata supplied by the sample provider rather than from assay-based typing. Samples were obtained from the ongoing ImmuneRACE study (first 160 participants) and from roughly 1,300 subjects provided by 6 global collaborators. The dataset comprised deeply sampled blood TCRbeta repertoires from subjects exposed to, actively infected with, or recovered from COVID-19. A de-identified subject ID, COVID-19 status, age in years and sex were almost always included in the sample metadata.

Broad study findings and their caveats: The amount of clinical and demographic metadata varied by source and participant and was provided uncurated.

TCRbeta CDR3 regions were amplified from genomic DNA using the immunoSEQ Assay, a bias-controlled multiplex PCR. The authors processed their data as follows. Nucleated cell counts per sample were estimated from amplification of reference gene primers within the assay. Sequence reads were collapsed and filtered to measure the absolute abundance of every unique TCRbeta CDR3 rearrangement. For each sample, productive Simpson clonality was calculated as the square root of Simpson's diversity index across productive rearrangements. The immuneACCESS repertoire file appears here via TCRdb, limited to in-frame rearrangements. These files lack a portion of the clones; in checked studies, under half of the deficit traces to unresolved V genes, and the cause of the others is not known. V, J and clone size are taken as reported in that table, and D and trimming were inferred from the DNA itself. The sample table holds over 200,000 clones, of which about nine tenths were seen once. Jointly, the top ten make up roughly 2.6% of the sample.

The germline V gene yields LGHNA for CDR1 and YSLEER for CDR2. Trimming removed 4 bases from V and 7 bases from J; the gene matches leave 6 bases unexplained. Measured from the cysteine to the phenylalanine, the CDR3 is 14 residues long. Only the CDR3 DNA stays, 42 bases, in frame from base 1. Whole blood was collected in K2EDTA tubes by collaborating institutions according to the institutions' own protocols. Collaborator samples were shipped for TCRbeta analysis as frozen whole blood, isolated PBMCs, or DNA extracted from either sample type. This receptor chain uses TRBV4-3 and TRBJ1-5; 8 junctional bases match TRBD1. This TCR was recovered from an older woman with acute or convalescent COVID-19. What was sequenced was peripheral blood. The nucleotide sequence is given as TGCGCCAGCAGCCTTGGGACAGGTCGGCAGCCCCAGCATTTT. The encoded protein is CASSLGTGRQPQHF.